Each of the 27 T cell receptor beta chains below was sequenced from the same sample in a study of naive and memory T cell subsets. Study-wide points: Especially in CD8 cells, naive repertoires contained a few larger clonotypes, possibly CD45RA-re-expressing memory cells.

An equimolar mix of two oligonucleotides served as the beta constant-region primer for TRBC1 and TRBC2. The ligated cDNA underwent four PCR rounds using SP2 and nested alpha and beta constant-region primers. TCRdb redid the calling of the UMI-ligation and nested PCR reads with MiXCR, one entry per CDR3 protein. The sample lists about 160,000 distinct CDR3 sequences; approximately 22% were seen once. For these TCRs, the target antigens are not known. Sequencing was carried out using naive CD4+ T cells from blood. Receptors were obtained from a human donor in good health.

V gene TRBV29-1 combines with J gene TRBJ2-7; D not certain. Trimming stripped 2 bases from V and 0 bases from J, with 2 bases between. Germline lookup yields CDR1 SQVTM and CDR2 ANQGSEA. The CDR3 sequence is 11 residues long. The CDR3 here is CSVEHSYEQYF. The CDR3 DNA is TGCAGCGTTGAACACTCCTACGAGCAGTACTTC.

The chain has TRBV7-6 and TRBJ2-3; 11 positions agree with TRBD2. The CDR3 sequence is 16 residues long. Losses at the gene ends were 1 base for V and 3 bases for J; bases not matched to a gene: 3. Germline V gene sequence: CDR1 SGHVS, CDR2 FNYEAQ. CDR3 bases: TGTGCCAGCAGCTTAGGGGCTAGCGGGAGGACAGATACGCAGTATTTT. Residues: CASSLGASGRTDTQYF.

This clonotype was recorded at least ten times. V usage is TRBV29-1 and J usage is TRBJ2-7; D not resolved. This CDR3 is 11 amino acids long. Per germline, CDR1 SQVTM and CDR2 ANQGSEA. V lost 7 bases, J lost 7 bases, and 14 bases lay in between. CDR3 bases: TGCAGCGCCGAAGGCCCAGCTGAGCAGTACTTC. Protein product: CSAEGPAEQYF.

This clonotype was found many times. The V and J genes are TRBV7-2 and TRBJ2-1; D remains ambiguous. V was pared by 0 bases and J by 10 bases, with 4 bases between. Germline CDR1 SGHTA, CDR2 FQGNSA. This CDR3 has 11 residues. The CDR3 region has the DNA TGTGCCAGCAGCTTAGCGGCAGAGCAGTTCTTC. As protein: CASSLAAEQFF.

In this sample, this clonotype turned up a few times. The CDR3 is CASSYSGRAAGEQFF. The DNA of the CDR3 is TGTGCCAGCAGTTATAGCGGGAGGGCCGCAGGTGAGCAGTTCTTC. V and J are TRBV27 and TRBJ2-1, with 11 bases fitting TRBD2. J was trimmed by 9 bases and V by 4 bases; bases with no gene match: 8. The CDR3 is 15 amino acids. CDR1 MNHEY and CDR2 SMNVEV come from the germline V gene (reference sequence).

This clonotype was counted between two and nine times. The chain couples TRBV6-2 or TRBV6-3 to TRBJ2-5, with 7 bases that match TRBD1. V was clipped by 0 bases and J by 5 bases; unmatched bases: 6. Germline V CDR1 and CDR2: MNHEY, SVGEGT. The CDR3 loop spans 15 amino acids. CDR3 sequence reads: CASSYSSTGVETQYF. For the CDR3, the DNA is TGTGCCAGCAGTTACTCGTCTACAGGGGTGGAGACCCAGTACTTC.

On this clonotype itself: It may be a read error: a sequence one base away is much more abundant. The V and J genes are TRBV9 and TRBJ2-1; TRBD1 agrees at 11 bases. Germline V lookup: CDR1 SGDLS, CDR2 YYNGEE. V lost 3 bases to trimming and J lost 7 bases; unmatched junction nucleotides: 12. The CDR3 sequence is 17 residues long. DNA of the CDR3: TGTGCCAGCAGCGCTCAGGGTATGAGGGACAGGGGGAATGAGCAGTTCTTC. This gives the protein CASSAQGMRDRGNEQFF.

V and J are TRBV18 and TRBJ2-1; 10 nucleotides line up with TRBD2. Looked up from germline, CDR1 is KGHSH and CDR2 is LQKENI. J was trimmed by 9 bases and V by 2 bases; bases with no gene match: 4. This CDR3 comprises 14 residues. The chain's CDR3 is CASSPTSGKGEQFF. In DNA form, the CDR3 reads TGTGCCAGCTCACCAACTAGCGGGAAGGGTGAGCAGTTCTTC.

This clonotype has a handful of counts. This chain links TRBV4-1 with TRBJ2-1; 8 bases are shared with TRBD2. Germline V lookup: CDR1 MGHRA, CDR2 YSYEKL. The V segment lost 0 bases and the J segment 4 bases; nucleotides outside the gene matches: 14. The CDR3 is 19 residues long. CDR3 coding DNA: TGCGCCAGCAGCCAAGATGCAGGGGCGGGAGGCGTTTTATACAATGAGCAGTTCTTC. The encoded protein is CASSQDAGAGGVLYNEQFF.

This clonotype was seen more than once but under ten times. J is TRBJ1-5 and V is TRBV28; possible D gene TRBD1, 5 bases. The V and J ends lost 1 base and 5 bases respectively, with 15 bases between them. CDR1 and CDR2 from the germline V gene are MDHEN and SYDVKM. This CDR3 is 16 amino acids long. CDR3 nucleotides: TGTGCCAGCAGTTTATTTGGGTCAGGGAATTATCAGCCCCAGCATTTT. Translating it yields CASSLFGSGNYQPQHF. The variable domain in full, with the rest retrieved from reference TRBV28 and TRBJ1-5, is DVKVTQSSRYLVKRTGEKVFLECVQDMDHENMFWYRQDPGLGLRLIYFSYDVKMKEKGDIPEGYSVSREKKERFSLILESASTNQTSMYLCASSLFGSGNYQPQHFGDGTRLSIL.

The V gene is TRBV5-1, the J gene TRBJ1-1; D uncertain. This CDR3 region has 14 residues. Germline CDR1 is SGHRS and CDR2 is YFSETQ. The V end was cut by 1 base, the J end by 1 base, with 8 bases between. CDR3 nucleotides: TGCGCCAGCAGCTTGTTTGGGCAGAACACTGAAGCTTTCTTT. Encoded protein: CASSLFGQNTEAFF.

This clonotype has a handful of counts. The chain combines TRBV4-3 with TRBJ1-4; D may be TRBD1 (6 bases). This CDR3 spans 15 amino acids. The germline V gene has CDR1 LGHNA and CDR2 YSLEER. V was shortened by 0 bases and J by 4 bases, with 9 bases between the two germline ends. CDR3 coding DNA: TGCGCCAGCAGCCAAGAACACAGGGATAATGAAAAACTGTTTTTT. It translates to CASSQEHRDNEKLFF.

V and J are TRBV5-6 and TRBJ2-1; 8 nucleotides line up with TRBD2. The CDR3 is 20 amino acids. The junction had 19 bases not matched to a gene; V was cut back by 5 bases and J by 0 bases. Germline V gives CDR1 SGHDT, CDR2 YYEEEE. CDR3 bases: TGTGCCAGCAGACCCCGCGGCGGGAGGCAAAAAAGGAGCTCCTACAATGAGCAGTTCTTC. Translation gives CASRPRGGRQKRSSYNEQFF.

The chain has TRBV7-2 and TRBJ2-7; TRBD1 might be the D (6 bases). CDR3 length: 16 residues. In germline, CDR1 is SGHTA, CDR2 FQGNSA. The ends were cut back, 2 bases at V and 7 bases at J, with 21 bases in the middle. DNA of the CDR3: TGTGCCAGCAGCTTAAGAATAGGGACATCATTACGAGAGCAGTACTTC. Its translation: CASSLRIGTSLREQYF.

In this sample, this clonotype turned up many times. This sequence joins TRBV20-1 and TRBJ2-3; D gene unclear. V was shortened by 3 bases and J by 2 bases, with 9 bases between the two germline ends. The CDR3 runs to 13 residues. Germline V gene data show CDR1 as DFQATT and CDR2 as SNEGSKA (reference sequence). The CDR3 coding sequence is TGCAGTGCTAGCCCCGTTTTCACAGATACGCAGTATTTT. Residues: CSASPVFTDTQYF.

The rearrangement joins TRBV6-5 to TRBJ2-2; D might be TRBD1 (6 bases). CDR3 size: 15 residues. Germline loops: CDR1 MNHEY, CDR2 SVGAGI. The V end was cut by 7 bases, the J end by 0 bases, with 12 bases between. CDR3 DNA: TGTGCCAGCACCAAGGACAGAGCGAACACCGGGGAGCTGTTTTTT. This translates into CASTKDRANTGELFF.

The chain has TRBV4-1 and TRBJ2-3; D might be TRBD2 (7 bases). Per the germline V gene, CDR1 is MGHRA and CDR2 is YSYEKL. Trimming removed 6 bases at V and 0 bases at J, with 16 bases between. The CDR3 runs 16 residues. The CDR3 DNA reads TGCGCCAGCAGGAGCTGGGAGGGGGTCAGCACAGATACGCAGTATTTT. It specifies CASRSWEGVSTDTQYF.

The rearrangement links TRBV28 to TRBJ2-3, with D perhaps TRBD2 (5 bases). Trimming removed 3 bases from V and 2 bases from J, with 9 bases in between. The CDR3 contains 14 residues. The V gene's germline CDR1 is MDHEN and CDR2 SYDVKM. CDR3 in amino acids: CASSLLANTDTQYF. In DNA, the CDR3 is TGTGCCAGCAGTTTGCTAGCCAACACAGATACGCAGTATTTT.

The rearrangement links TRBV5-1 to TRBJ2-1; perhaps TRBD2 as D (6 bases). V was trimmed by 5 bases and J by 8 bases, leaving 17 bases between them. This CDR3 has 14 amino acids. The V gene's germline CDR1 is SGHRS and CDR2 YFSETQ. CDR3 DNA sequence: TGCGCCAGCAGACAGCGGGTGGTTTGGGATGAGCAGTTCTTC. Translated: CASRQRVVWDEQFF.

The rearrangement uses TRBV20-1 and TRBJ2-5; TRBD1 aligns across 7 bases. Germline V gene sequence: CDR1 DFQATT, CDR2 SNEGSKA (reference sequence). Trimming removed 0 bases from V and 4 bases from J; junction bases left unmatched: 8. The CDR3 has 15 residues. CDR3 residues: CSARDPAPGGETQYF. The CDR3 DNA reads as TGCAGTGCTAGAGATCCGGCCCCAGGGGGAGAGACCCAGTACTTC.

The chain employs TRBV6-6 and TRBJ2-3; D may be TRBD1 (5 bases). The CDR3 length is 15 residues. V was pared by 5 bases and J by 0 bases, with 12 bases between. The V gene's germline CDR1 is MNHNY and CDR2 SVGAGI (reference sequence). Here the CDR3 reads CASSPKGPSTDTQYF. The CDR3 DNA is TGTGCCAGCAGTCCAAAGGGGCCTAGCACAGATACGCAGTATTTT.

This clonotype was seen a few times. This chain joins TRBV9 and TRBJ2-5; D might be TRBD1 (6 bases). The CDR3 runs 14 residues. Germline CDR1 reads SGDLS; CDR2 reads YYNGEE. The V and J ends lost 1 base and 4 bases respectively, with 11 bases between them. The CDR3 sequence is CASSVQGMGETQYF. The DNA for the CDR3 is TGTGCCAGCAGCGTACAGGGGATGGGAGAGACCCAGTACTTC.

The chain recombines TRBV6-6 with TRBJ1-6, with TRBD1 matching over 8 bases. J gave up 5 bases and V 6 bases, and 3 bases lay outside the gene matches. Germline-derived CDR1 and CDR2 are MNHNY and SVGAGI (reference sequence). The length of the CDR3 is 14 residues. The CDR3: CASRKGQDNSPLHF. The CDR3 nucleotides are TGTGCCAGCAGAAAGGGACAGGATAATTCACCCCTCCACTTT.

The chain couples TRBV28 to TRBJ1-1; D gene ambiguous. The germline gives CDR1 MDHEN, CDR2 SYDVKM. The CDR3 contains 13 residues. Trimming removed 4 bases from V and 2 bases from J, with 8 bases in between. CDR3 amino acids: CASSSGSNTEAFF. The CDR3 DNA is TGTGCCAGCAGTTCCGGAAGCAACACTGAAGCTTTCTTT.

This clonotype has ten or more counts. The chain links TRBV27 to TRBJ2-7; 8 nucleotides align to TRBD2. With 5 bases clipped from V and 2 bases from J, the junction kept 8 bases outside the gene matches. This CDR3 spans 15 amino acids. Germline-derived CDR1 and CDR2 are MNHEY and SMNVEV (reference sequence). The chain's CDR3 is CASSVPGGGTYEQYF. CDR3 bases: TGTGCCAGCAGTGTCCCGGGAGGGGGAACCTACGAGCAGTACTTC.

The chain carries TRBV4-2 and TRBJ2-7; 13 nucleotides line up with TRBD2. Unmatched junction bases numbered 3, after V lost 0 bases and J lost 4 bases. The CDR3 is 16 amino acids. The germline V gene has CDR1 LGHNA and CDR2 YNFKEQ. The CDR3 spells CASSQELAGGRYEQYF. As DNA, the CDR3 is TGTGCCAGCAGCCAAGAACTAGCGGGAGGGCGGTACGAGCAGTACTTC.

This clonotype turned up a few times. J is TRBJ2-3 and V is TRBV5-1; 7 bases are a match to TRBD1. CDR1 SGHRS and CDR2 YFSETQ come from the germline V gene. There are 14 residues in the CDR3. With 4 bases clipped from V and 2 bases from J, the junction kept 4 bases outside the gene matches. CDR3 bases: TGCGCCAGCAGCCGGGACAGTTACACAGATACGCAGTATTTT. Translated, it gives CASSRDSYTDTQYF.